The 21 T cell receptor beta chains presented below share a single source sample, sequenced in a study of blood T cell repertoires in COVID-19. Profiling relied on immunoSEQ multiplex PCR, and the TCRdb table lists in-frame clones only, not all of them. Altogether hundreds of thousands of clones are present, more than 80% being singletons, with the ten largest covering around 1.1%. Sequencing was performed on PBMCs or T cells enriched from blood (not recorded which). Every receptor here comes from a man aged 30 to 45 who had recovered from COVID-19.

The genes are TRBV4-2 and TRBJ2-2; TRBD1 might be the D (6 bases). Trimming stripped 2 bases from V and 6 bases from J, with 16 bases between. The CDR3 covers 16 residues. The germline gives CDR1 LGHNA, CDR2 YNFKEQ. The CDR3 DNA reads TGTGCCAGCAGCCAAAAGGGGGTAGCCGAGCCCGGGGAGCTGTTTTTT. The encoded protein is CASSQKGVAEPGELFF.

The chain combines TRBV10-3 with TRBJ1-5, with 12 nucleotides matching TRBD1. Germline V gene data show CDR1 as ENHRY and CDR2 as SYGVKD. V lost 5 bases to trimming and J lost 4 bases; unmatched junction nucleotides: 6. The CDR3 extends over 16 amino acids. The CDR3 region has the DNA TGTGCCATCAGTTGGGACAGGGGGCTTGGGAATCAGCCCCAGCATTTT. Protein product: CAISWDRGLGNQPQHF.

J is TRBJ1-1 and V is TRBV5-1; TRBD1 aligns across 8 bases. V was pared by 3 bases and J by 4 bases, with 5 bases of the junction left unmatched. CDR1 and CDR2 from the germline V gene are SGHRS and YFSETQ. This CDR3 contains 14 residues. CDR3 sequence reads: CASSSNQGATEAFF. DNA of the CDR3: TGCGCCAGCAGCTCAAATCAGGGGGCCACTGAAGCTTTCTTT.

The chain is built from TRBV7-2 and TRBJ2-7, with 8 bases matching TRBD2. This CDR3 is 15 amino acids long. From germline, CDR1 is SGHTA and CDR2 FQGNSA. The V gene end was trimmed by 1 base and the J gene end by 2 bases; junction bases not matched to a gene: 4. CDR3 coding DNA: TGTGCCAGCAGCTTAGGGACTAGCATGACCTACGAGCAGTACTTC. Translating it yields CASSLGTSMTYEQYF.

The DNA of the CDR3 is TGTGCCAGCAGTTTAAGGTTTTCAGGGGAGCAGTACTTC. It translates to CASSLRFSGEQYF. V gene TRBV12-3 or TRBV12-4 combines with J gene TRBJ2-7; possibly TRBD1 for D (5 bases). Trimming took off 2 bases at V and 7 bases at J, with 12 bases between the two ends. This CDR3 contains 13 residues.

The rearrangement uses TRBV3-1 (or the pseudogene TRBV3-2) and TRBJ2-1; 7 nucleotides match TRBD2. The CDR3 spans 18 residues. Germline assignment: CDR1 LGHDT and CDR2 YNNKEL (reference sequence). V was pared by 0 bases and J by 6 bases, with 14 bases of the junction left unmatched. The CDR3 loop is CASSQDIGRPAGRNEQFF. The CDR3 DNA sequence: TGTGCCAGCAGCCAAGATATAGGAAGACCAGCGGGGCGCAATGAGCAGTTCTTC.

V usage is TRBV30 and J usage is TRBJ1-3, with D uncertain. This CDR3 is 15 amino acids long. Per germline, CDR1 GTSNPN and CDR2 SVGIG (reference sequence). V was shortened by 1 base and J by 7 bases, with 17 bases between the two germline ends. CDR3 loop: CAWSAGGPGGNTIYF. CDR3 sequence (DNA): TGTGCCTGGAGTGCCGGAGGACCAGGAGGGAACACCATATATTTT. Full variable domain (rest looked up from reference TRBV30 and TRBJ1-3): SQTIHQWPATLVQPVGSPLSLECTVEGTSNPNLYWYRQAAGRGLQLLFYSVGIGQISSEVPQNLSASRPQDRQFILSSKKLLLSDSGFYLCAWSAGGPGGNTIYFGEGSWLTVV.

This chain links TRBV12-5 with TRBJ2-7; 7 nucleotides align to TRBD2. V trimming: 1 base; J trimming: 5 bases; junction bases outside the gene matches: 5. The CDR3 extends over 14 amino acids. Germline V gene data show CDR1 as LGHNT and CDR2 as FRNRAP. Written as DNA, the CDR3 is TGTGCTAGTGGTTTGGCGCAGGGACTAAACGAGCAGTACTTC. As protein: CASGLAQGLNEQYF.

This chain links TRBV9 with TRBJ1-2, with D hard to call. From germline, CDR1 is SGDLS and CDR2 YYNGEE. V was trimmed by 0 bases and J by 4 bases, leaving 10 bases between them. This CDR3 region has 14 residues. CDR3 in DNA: TGTGCCAGCAGCGTAGGAGACACCTTCTATGGCTACACCTTC. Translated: CASSVGDTFYGYTF. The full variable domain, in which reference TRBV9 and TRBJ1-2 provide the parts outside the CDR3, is DSGVTQTPKHLITATGQRVTLRCSPRSGDLSVYWYQQSLDQGLQFLIQYYNGEERAKGNILERFSAQQFPDLHSELNLSSLELGDSALYFCASSVGDTFYGYTFGSGTRLTVV.

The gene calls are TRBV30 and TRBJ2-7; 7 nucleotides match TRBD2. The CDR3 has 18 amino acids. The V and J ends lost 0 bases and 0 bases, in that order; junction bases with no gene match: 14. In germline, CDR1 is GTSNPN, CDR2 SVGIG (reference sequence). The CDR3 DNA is TGTGCCTGGAGTGTACAGGTCTGGGGGAGGGCCAGCTCCTACGAGCAGTACTTC. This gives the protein CAWSVQVWGRASSYEQYF.

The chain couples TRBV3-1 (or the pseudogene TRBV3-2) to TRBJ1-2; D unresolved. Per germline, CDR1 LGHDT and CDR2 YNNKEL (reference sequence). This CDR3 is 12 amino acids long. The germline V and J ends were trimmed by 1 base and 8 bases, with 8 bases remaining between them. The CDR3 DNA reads TGTGCCAGCAGCCAAGTAAGAGGCGGCTACACCTTC. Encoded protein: CASSQVRGGYTF.

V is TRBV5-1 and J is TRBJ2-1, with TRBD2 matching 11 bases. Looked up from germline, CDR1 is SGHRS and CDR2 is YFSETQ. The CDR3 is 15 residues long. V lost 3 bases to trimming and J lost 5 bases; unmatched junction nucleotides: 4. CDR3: CASSYGTSGNNEQFF. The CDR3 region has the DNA TGCGCCAGCAGCTATGGGACTAGCGGAAACAATGAGCAGTTCTTC.

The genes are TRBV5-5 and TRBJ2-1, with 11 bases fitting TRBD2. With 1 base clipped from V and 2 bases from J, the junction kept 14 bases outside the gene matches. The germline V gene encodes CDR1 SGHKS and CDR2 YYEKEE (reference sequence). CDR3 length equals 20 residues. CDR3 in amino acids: CASSLRYSASGRQTYNEQFF. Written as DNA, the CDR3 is TGTGCCAGCAGCTTGAGGTATTCGGCTAGCGGGAGGCAAACCTACAATGAGCAGTTCTTC.

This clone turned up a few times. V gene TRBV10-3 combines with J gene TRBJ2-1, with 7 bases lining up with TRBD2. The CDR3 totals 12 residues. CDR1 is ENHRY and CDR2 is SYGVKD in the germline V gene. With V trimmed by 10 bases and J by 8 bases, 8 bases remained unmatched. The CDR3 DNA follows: TGTGCCAGCTCCACTAGCGTTTATGAGCAGTTCTTC. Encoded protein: CASSTSVYEQFF.

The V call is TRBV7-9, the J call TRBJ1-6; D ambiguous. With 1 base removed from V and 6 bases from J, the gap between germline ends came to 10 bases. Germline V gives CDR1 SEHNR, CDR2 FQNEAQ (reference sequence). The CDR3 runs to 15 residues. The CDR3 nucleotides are TGTGCCAGCAGCTTAGATGGACTGAGTAATTCACCCCTCCACTTT. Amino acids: CASSLDGLSNSPLHF.

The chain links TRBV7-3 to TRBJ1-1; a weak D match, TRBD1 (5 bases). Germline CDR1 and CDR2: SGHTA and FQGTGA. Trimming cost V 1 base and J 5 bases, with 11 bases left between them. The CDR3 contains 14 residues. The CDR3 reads CASSLNLPGTEAFF. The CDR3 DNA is TGTGCCAGCAGCTTAAATTTGCCAGGGACTGAAGCTTTCTTT. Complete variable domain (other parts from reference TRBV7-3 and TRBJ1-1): GAGVSQTPSNKVTEKGKYVELRCDPISGHTALYWYRQSLGQGPEFLIYFQGTGAADDSGLPNDRFFAVRPEGSVSTLKIQRTERGDSAVYLCASSLNLPGTEAFFGQGTRLTVV.

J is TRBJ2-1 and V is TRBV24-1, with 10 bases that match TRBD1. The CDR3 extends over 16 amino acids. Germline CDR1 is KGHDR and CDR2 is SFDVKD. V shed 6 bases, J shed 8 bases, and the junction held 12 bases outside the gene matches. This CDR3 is CATSQNRDRGTHEQFF. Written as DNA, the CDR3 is TGTGCCACCAGTCAGAACCGGGACAGGGGTACCCATGAGCAGTTCTTC.

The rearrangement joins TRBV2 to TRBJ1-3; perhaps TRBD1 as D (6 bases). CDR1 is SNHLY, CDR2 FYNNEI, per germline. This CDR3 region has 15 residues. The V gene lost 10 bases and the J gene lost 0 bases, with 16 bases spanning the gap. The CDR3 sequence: CATSLGTNSGNTIYF. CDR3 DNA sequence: TGTGCCACTTCGCTGGGGACAAACTCTGGAAACACCATATATTTT.

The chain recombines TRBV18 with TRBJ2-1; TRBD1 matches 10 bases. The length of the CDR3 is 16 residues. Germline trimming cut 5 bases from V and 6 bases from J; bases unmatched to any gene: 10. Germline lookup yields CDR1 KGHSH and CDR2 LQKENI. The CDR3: CASSSTGGIHSNEQFF. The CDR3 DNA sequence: TGTGCCAGCTCATCGACAGGGGGCATCCATTCCAATGAGCAGTTCTTC.

The CDR3 region has the DNA TGCGCCAGTACCTCCGGGACAGGGGGCGAGGTTTCACCCCTCCACTTT. Translated, it gives CASTSGTGGEVSPLHF. The rearrangement links TRBV5-1 to TRBJ1-6; 12 bases agree with TRBD1. The CDR3 runs to 16 residues. Looked up from germline, CDR1 is SGHRS and CDR2 is YFSETQ. The trim removed 8 bases at V and 9 bases at J, leaving 12 bases unmatched.

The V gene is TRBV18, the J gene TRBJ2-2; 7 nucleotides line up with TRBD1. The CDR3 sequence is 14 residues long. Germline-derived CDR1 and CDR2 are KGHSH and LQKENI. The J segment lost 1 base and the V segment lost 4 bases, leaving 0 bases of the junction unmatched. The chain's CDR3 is CASSRDRNTGELFF. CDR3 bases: TGTGCCAGCTCACGGGACAGGAACACCGGGGAGCTGTTTTTT. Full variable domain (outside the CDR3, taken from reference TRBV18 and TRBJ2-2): NAGVMQNPRHLVRRRGQEARLRCSPMKGHSHVYWYRQLPEEGLKFMVYLQKENIIDESGMPKERFSAEFPKEGPSILRIQQVVRGDSAAYFCASSRDRNTGELFFGEGSRLTVL.